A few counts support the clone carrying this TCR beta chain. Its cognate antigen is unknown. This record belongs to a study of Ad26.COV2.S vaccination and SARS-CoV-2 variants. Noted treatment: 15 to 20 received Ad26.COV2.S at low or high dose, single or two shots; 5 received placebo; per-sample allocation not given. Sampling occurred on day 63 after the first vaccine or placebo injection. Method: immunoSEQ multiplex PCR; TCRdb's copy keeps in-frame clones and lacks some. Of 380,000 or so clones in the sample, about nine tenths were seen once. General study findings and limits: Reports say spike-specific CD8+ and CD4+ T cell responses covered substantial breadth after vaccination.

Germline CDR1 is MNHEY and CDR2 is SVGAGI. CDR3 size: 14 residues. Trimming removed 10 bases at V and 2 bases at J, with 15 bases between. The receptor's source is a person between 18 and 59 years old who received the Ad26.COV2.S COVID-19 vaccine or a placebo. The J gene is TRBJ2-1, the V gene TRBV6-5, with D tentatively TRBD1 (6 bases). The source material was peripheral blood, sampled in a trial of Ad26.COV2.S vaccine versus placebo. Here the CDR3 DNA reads TGTGCCACCACCACACAGGGCACCTACAATGAGCAGTTCTTC. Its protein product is CATTTQGTYNEQFF.